A single T cell receptor beta chain is shown here with its context. This sample was included in a study of shared T cell receptors in the human thymus. Using immunoSEQ multiplex PCR, the repertoire was profiled, and TCRdb retains in-frame clones only, with some absent. Seen here are approximately 490,000 clones, approximately 80% observed once, and the top ten hold more than 0.01%. The CDR3 totals 14 residues. V was cut by 1 base and J by 6 bases, with 11 bases left in between. Germline CDR1 and CDR2: SGHAT and FQNNGV. This sample was also put to use in a study of human thymus T cells. That investigation notes: Resected material from corrective heart surgery provided the thymus tissue analysed.

What was sequenced was thymocytes. The clonotype was recovered from a boy in the first two years of life with a congenital heart defect. This chain joins TRBV11-2 and TRBJ2-3; D not resolved. For the CDR3, the DNA is TGTGCCAGCAGCTTAGTCCTCCCGCGGGATACGCAGTATTTT. Its protein product is CASSLVLPRDTQYF.